This note documents a single T cell receptor beta chain sequence. The authors' processing: For nucleated cells, counts were estimated from reference gene primer amplification. The table came from immunoSEQ multiplex PCR; TCRdb's copy has only in-frame clones and leaves some out. The V and J calls and clone size were taken over from that table, and D and trimming were inferred from the DNA. The table has some 210,000 clones, roughly 90% seen once. This sample was included in a study of blood T cell repertoires in COVID-19. At the level of the study: Both acute and convalescent COVID-19 samples were obtained from the United States, Italy and Spain. PBMCs, B-cell-depleted T cells, or T cells provided the cDNA or gDNA that made up the material.

This CDR3 has 12 amino acids. The J segment lost 1 base and the V segment lost 7 bases, leaving 3 bases of the junction unmatched. Per germline, CDR1 SQVTM and CDR2 ANQGSEA. The TCR was taken from a woman between 40 and 55 years old who had recovered from COVID-19. V is TRBV29-1 and J is TRBJ2-5; 7 nucleotides line up with TRBD1. Sequencing input: peripheral blood. CDR3 in DNA: TGCAGCGCCGGGACAGCCCAAGAGACCCAGTACTTC. It translates to CSAGTAQETQYF.